This is a list of T cell receptor beta chains from one sample in a study of CD8 T cells in Susac syndrome. From the immunoSEQ multiplex PCR reads, TCRdb called clonotypes with MiXCR, one entry per CDR3 protein. The repertoire holds about 110,000 distinct CDR3 sequences, 94% seen once, with 0.4% to 0.5% in the top ten. The sample was CD8+ T cells from PBMCs. The receptors were gathered from a human donor with Susac syndrome. The conserved cysteine and the conserved F or W are not part of the CDR3 here. A D gene is named only where the DNA matches it firmly.

>TRBJ2-5|TRBD1|TRBV7-6
ASSPGNRGETQY
>TRBJ1-3|TRBD1|TRBV29-1
SVVRTGEESIGNTIY
>TRBJ2-3|TRBD2|TRBV12-3/TRBV12-4
ASSSGGPTDTQY
>TRBJ2-5|TRBD2|TRBV3-1
ASSQEGLAGIETQY
>TRBJ1-2|-|TRBV7-8
ASSLSRSLNYGYT
>TRBJ1-2|-|TRBV5-4
ASSFEIGGYT
>TRBJ2-7|TRBD2|TRBV7-8
ASSLAMRGDHEQY
>TRBJ1-1|TRBD1|TRBV19
ASSPFDRGTTEAF
>TRBJ1-1|TRBD1|TRBV15
ATSRDRGRGNTEAF
>TRBJ2-2|-|TRBV4-1
ASSPGANTGELF
>TRBJ2-7|-|TRBV5-1
ASSLQQGRNEQY
>TRBJ2-7|-|TRBV6-5
ASSYSAGALPSYEQY
>TRBJ1-5|TRBD1|TRBV6-5
ASSPPSGQKD
>TRBJ2-1|-|TRBV9
ASGRGAGNEQF
>TRBJ2-1|TRBD1|TRBV9
ASSVVEDRNNEQF
>TRBJ2-3|-|TRBV7-6
ASSLGEEGTQY
>TRBJ2-4|TRBD1|TRBV5-1
ASSFEQGVFKNIQY
>TRBJ1-1|-|TRBV12-5
ASGLGATGDWGAF
>TRBJ2-7|TRBD1|TRBV7-3
ASSYSQGYEQY
>TRBJ2-2|TRBD2|TRBV19
ASSTGLAGPQYPGELF
>TRBJ2-5|TRBD2|TRBV14
ASSQETRGWRETQY
>TRBJ1-5|TRBD1|TRBV20-1
SAGQGKDQPQH
>TRBJ1-4|TRBD1|TRBV9
ASSARTGLNEKLF
>TRBJ1-3|-|TRBV6-5
ASSPGRLSGNTIY
>TRBJ2-5|-|TRBV9
ASSPQGNGQETQY
>TRBJ2-1|-|TRBV7-9
ASSLRGFGNSNEQF